A single sample is the source of the 25 T cell receptor beta chains below, sequenced in a study of response to subunit inactivated influenza vaccine. TCRdb re-analysed the RT-PCR reads in MiXCR, keeping a single row per CDR3 protein. The table lists 500,000 to 550,000 distinct CDR3 sequences, under 30% of them singletons. These data are also associated with another study on T cells expressing NK-cell markers. As reported in that work: 5'RACE template switching built TCR beta cDNA with unique molecular identifiers.

Material: CD4+ T cells sorted from PBMCs, obtained about 13 days after vaccination. The receptors derive from a man in his fifties or sixties who received an inactivated influenza vaccine.

The chain employs TRBV7-7 and TRBJ2-5; D remains unclear. Germline CDR1 is SSHAT and CDR2 is FNYEAQ (reference sequence). The CDR3 extends over 13 amino acids. V was shortened by 2 bases and J by 5 bases, with 9 bases between the two germline ends. CDR3 coding DNA: TGTGCCAGCAGCTTATTTCATCGGGAGACCCAGTACTTC. Translating it yields CASSLFHRETQYF. Complete variable domain (other parts from reference TRBV7-7 and TRBJ2-5): GAGVSQSPRYKVTKRGQDVTLRCDPISSHATLYWYQQALGQGPEFLTYFNYEAQPDKSGLPSDRFSAERPEGSISTLTIQRTEQRDSAMYRCASSLFHRETQYFGPGTRLLVL.

This clonotype was picked up a small number of times. V is TRBV9 and J is TRBJ2-1; tentatively, D is TRBD1 (6 bases). There are 15 residues in the CDR3. V lost 2 bases to trimming and J lost 5 bases, with 14 bases between them. Per the germline V gene, CDR1 is SGDLS and CDR2 is YYNGEE. The CDR3 coding sequence is TGTGCCAGCAGCGTTGGGGGCCACAGTGACAATGAGCAGTTCTTC. Its protein product is CASSVGGHSDNEQFF. Looking up the rest from reference TRBV9 and TRBJ2-1 gives the full variable domain: DSGVTQTPKHLITATGQRVTLRCSPRSGDLSVYWYQQSLDQGLQFLIQYYNGEERAKGNILERFSAQQFPDLHSELNLSSLELGDSALYFCASSVGGHSDNEQFFGPGTRLTVL.

This clonotype appeared a few times. The V call is TRBV7-6, the J call TRBJ2-1; D ambiguous. Trimming pared 4 bases from V and 8 bases from J, leaving 9 bases between. Germline assignment: CDR1 SGHVS and CDR2 FNYEAQ. CDR3 length equals 12 residues. The CDR3 loop is CASSSSGDEQFF. In DNA form, the CDR3 reads TGTGCCAGCAGCTCATCAGGCGATGAGCAGTTCTTC.

The chain has TRBV7-2 and TRBJ2-3; the D gene is possibly TRBD1 (5 bases). V lost 5 bases, J lost 1 base, and 19 bases lay in between. The CDR3 has 17 residues. CDR1 and CDR2 from the germline V gene are SGHTA and FQGNSA. In DNA form, the CDR3 reads TGTGCCAGCAGCCCCGACCTTATTGGGGCCGGCACAGATACGCAGTATTTT. Encoded protein: CASSPDLIGAGTDTQYF.

This clonotype was observed many times. V and J are TRBV12-3 or TRBV12-4 and TRBJ2-1; TRBD2 matches at 7 bases. After removal of 3 bases from V and 9 bases from J, the junction contained 8 bases not matched to a gene. This CDR3 is 14 amino acids long. The chain's CDR3 is CASSFIGGGGEQFF. The CDR3 nucleotides are TGTGCCAGCAGTTTTATCGGCGGGGGAGGTGAGCAGTTCTTC.

Remarks on this clonotype: Sequence at one end of the junction differs from germline and may be a read error. The V and J genes are TRBV4-3 and TRBJ2-5; tentative D call: TRBD2 (5 bases). Germline V gene sequence: CDR1 LGHNA, CDR2 YSLEER. The CDR3 consists of 15 residues. Here the CDR3 reads CASSEDGRGRETQYF. CDR3 nucleotides: TGCGCCAGCAGCGAAGATGGCCGGGGAAGGGAGACCCAGTACTTC.

The gene calls are TRBV24-1 and TRBJ2-1, with D possibly TRBD1 on 5 matching bases. The germline gives CDR1 KGHDR, CDR2 SFDVKD. The length of the CDR3 is 15 residues. Trimming took off 5 bases at V and 4 bases at J, with 14 bases between the two ends. CDR3 sequence (DNA): TGTGCCACCAGTGGCCAAGACAGTATGTACAATGAGCAGTTCTTC. It is translated as CATSGQDSMYNEQFF.

This chain uses TRBV7-8 with TRBJ2-5, with 10 bases identical to TRBD1. Losses at the gene ends were 5 bases for V and 1 base for J; bases not matched to a gene: 7. Germline V gives CDR1 SGHVS, CDR2 FQNEAQ. The CDR3 is 16 amino acids. The CDR3: CASSKGDRGLQETQYF. CDR3 DNA sequence: TGTGCCAGCAGCAAGGGGGACAGGGGTCTCCAAGAGACCCAGTACTTC.

This clonotype was detected a few times. This chain links TRBV4-1 with TRBJ2-3; D possibly corresponds to TRBD2 (5 bases). This CDR3 comprises 14 residues. The germline gives CDR1 MGHRA, CDR2 YSYEKL. The ends were cut back, 3 bases at V and 4 bases at J, with 11 bases in the middle. The CDR3, as DNA: TGCGCCAGCAGCCAGTCCACGCGGGCAGATACGCAGTATTTT. It encodes CASSQSTRADTQYF.

The rearrangement uses TRBV6-1 and TRBJ2-6; D gene uncertain. V was clipped by 7 bases and J by 0 bases, with 10 bases between them. The CDR3 consists of 15 residues. Germline V lookup: CDR1 MNHNS, CDR2 SASEGT. The DNA of the CDR3 is TGTGCCAGCATGAGTGGCAGCTCTGGGGCCAACGTCCTGACTTTC. Translating gives CASMSGSSGANVLTF.

The CDR3 loop reads CATSDFSGNGGNEQFF. For the CDR3, the DNA is TGTGCCACCAGTGATTTCAGCGGGAATGGGGGGAATGAGCAGTTCTTC. The chain carries TRBV24-1 and TRBJ2-1; the match to TRBD2 covers 7 bases. This CDR3 spans 16 amino acids. CDR1 and CDR2 from the germline V gene are KGHDR and SFDVKD. The V gene end was trimmed by 1 base and the J gene end by 7 bases; junction bases not matched to a gene: 9.

This chain connects TRBV5-1 to TRBJ2-5; tentatively, D is TRBD1 (5 bases). V was clipped by 4 bases and J by 4 bases, with 11 bases between them. Germline values: CDR1 SGHRS, CDR2 YFSETQ. This CDR3 contains 13 residues. The CDR3 region is CASSIQDGETQYF. The CDR3 coding sequence is TGCGCCAGCAGCATACAGGACGGAGAGACCCAGTACTTC. The full variable domain, with the rest looked up from reference TRBV5-1 and TRBJ2-5, is KAGVTQTPRYLIKTRGQQVTLSCSPISGHRSVSWYQQTPGQGLQFLFEYFSETQRNKGNFPGRFSGRQFSNSRSEMNVSTLELGDSALYLCASSIQDGETQYFGPGTRLLVL.

This clonotype was seen a few times. This chain joins TRBV30 and TRBJ1-5; D call uncertain. Trimming took off 0 bases at V and 1 base at J, with 10 bases between the two ends. Germline CDR1 reads GTSNPN; CDR2 reads SVGIG (reference sequence). This CDR3 spans 15 amino acids. The CDR3 sequence: CAWSVAGFSNQPQHF. Written as DNA, the CDR3 is TGTGCCTGGAGTGTGGCTGGATTCAGCAATCAGCCCCAGCATTTT.

This chain links TRBV20-1 with TRBJ1-1, with 7 bases matching TRBD1. The CDR3 covers 13 residues. V lost 3 bases and J lost 6; bases outside the gene matches: 7. Germline V gives CDR1 DFQATT, CDR2 SNEGSKA (reference sequence). This CDR3 is CSARGRGGSEAFF. In DNA, the CDR3 is TGCAGTGCTAGGGGCAGGGGGGGATCTGAAGCTTTCTTT.

In this sample, this clonotype turned up a few times. The V and J genes are TRBV28 and TRBJ2-1; no reliable D call. The CDR3 is made up of 14 amino acids. The germline V and J ends were trimmed by 2 bases and 9 bases, with 14 bases remaining between them. Looked up from germline, CDR1 is MDHEN and CDR2 is SYDVKM. The CDR3 DNA follows: TGTGCCAGCAGTTTACAGGCAGGCTCAGGTGAGCAGTTCTTC. Protein sequence: CASSLQAGSGEQFF.

The chain uses TRBV14 and TRBJ2-3; either TRBD1 or TRBD2 may fit D (5 bases each). V was shortened by 1 base and J by 2 bases, with 7 bases between the two germline ends. The germline gives CDR1 SGHDN, CDR2 FVKESK. This CDR3 has 14 amino acids. The CDR3: CASSQVGTTDTQYF. The CDR3 DNA reads as TGTGCCAGCAGCCAAGTGGGGACCACAGATACGCAGTATTTT.

The chain joins TRBV3-1 to TRBJ2-3; D is tentatively TRBD1 or TRBD2 (5 bases each). The germline gives CDR1 LGHDT, CDR2 YNNKEL (reference sequence). The CDR3 consists of 15 residues. V was trimmed by 1 base and J by 4 bases, leaving 12 bases between them. The CDR3 reads CASSQAGPRPDTQYF. Here the CDR3 DNA reads TGTGCCAGCAGCCAAGCGGGGCCGCGGCCAGATACGCAGTATTTT.

The gene calls are TRBV18 and TRBJ2-4, with TRBD2 identical over 11 bases. The germline V gene encodes CDR1 KGHSH and CDR2 LQKENI. This CDR3 region has 16 residues. The J segment lost 4 bases and the V segment lost 3 bases, leaving 5 bases of the junction unmatched. In DNA form, the CDR3 reads TGTGCCAGCTCACCCCCTGCTAGCGGGAGGAAAAACATTCAGTACTTC. Its translation: CASSPPASGRKNIQYF.

This clonotype was observed a handful of times. The chain links TRBV3-1 to TRBJ2-2, with no clear D. There are 13 residues in the CDR3. V lost 4 bases and J 7 bases, leaving 10 bases between the germline ends. Germline CDR1 reads LGHDT; CDR2 reads YNNKEL (reference sequence). In DNA form, the CDR3 reads TGTGCCAGCAGCCTAACCCCAAACGGGGAGCTGTTTTTT. Its protein is CASSLTPNGELFF.

The chain combines TRBV15 with TRBJ2-7; 7 bases are shared with TRBD2. The V segment lost 0 bases and the J segment 3 bases; nucleotides outside the gene matches: 8. The CDR3 contains 16 residues. Germline assignment: CDR1 LNHNV and CDR2 YYDKDF (reference sequence). Here the CDR3 reads CATSREGSGWGYEQYF. Written as DNA, the CDR3 is TGTGCCACCAGCAGAGAAGGTAGCGGGTGGGGCTACGAGCAGTACTTC.

V is TRBV18 and J is TRBJ2-2; 10 bases are shared with TRBD2. Germline CDR1 and CDR2: KGHSH and LQKENI. This CDR3 has 19 residues. J was trimmed by 5 bases and V by 6 bases; bases with no gene match: 18. The CDR3 sequence is CASSLQGASGSGRTGELFF. In DNA, the CDR3 is TGTGCCAGCTCGCTCCAGGGGGCTAGCGGGAGCGGTCGAACCGGGGAGCTGTTTTTT.

The chain joins TRBV24-1 to TRBJ2-1; 8 nucleotides line up with TRBD2. V trimming: 1 base; J trimming: 6 bases; junction bases outside the gene matches: 7. The CDR3 loop spans 16 amino acids. Germline CDR1 reads KGHDR; CDR2 reads SFDVKD. The CDR3 DNA reads as TGTGCCACCAGTGATTTTTCGGCTAGCGGGTCCAATGAGCAGTTCTTC. This translates into CATSDFSASGSNEQFF.

This clonotype was found a few times. This chain uses TRBV6-1 with TRBJ2-1, with 9 bases matching TRBD1. The CDR3 runs 15 residues. Per the germline V gene, CDR1 is MNHNS and CDR2 is SASEGT. With 6 bases clipped from V and 6 bases from J, the junction kept 9 bases outside the gene matches. The CDR3 nucleotides are TGTGCCAGCAGACGTGCTGGGACAGGGTTCAATGAGCAGTTCTTC. Its protein is CASRRAGTGFNEQFF.

The genes are TRBV12-3 or TRBV12-4 and TRBJ1-1; no clear D. The V and J ends lost 5 bases and 11 bases respectively, with 18 bases between them. The CDR3 extends over 13 amino acids. The DNA for the CDR3 is TGTGCCAGCAGTCCGGTTTTCATATTAGGGGCTTTCTTT. This encodes CASSPVFILGAFF.

This clonotype was seen a few times. V usage is TRBV11-2 and J usage is TRBJ2-7, with D perhaps TRBD1 (6 bases). The CDR3 is 14 residues long. Germline values: CDR1 SGHAT, CDR2 FQNNGV. V lost 7 bases, J lost 5 bases, and 18 bases lay in between. CDR3 region: CASTPGHSSHEQYF. The CDR3, as DNA: TGTGCCAGCACCCCGGGACATTCGAGCCACGAGCAGTACTTC.